The sequence of this T cell receptor beta chain was determined in a study of blood T cell repertoires in COVID-19. Study in general: The cDNA or gDNA used as material had been derived from T cells, B-cell-depleted T cells, or PBMCs.

Assay used: immunoSEQ multiplex PCR; TCRdb lists only in-frame clones, some missing. This table holds 120,000 or so clones, approximately 80% found once. This CDR3 contains 17 residues. Per the germline V gene, CDR1 is MNHEY and CDR2 is SMNVEV (reference sequence). V lost 1 base and J 4 bases, leaving 16 bases between the germline ends. The sample taken for sequencing was peripheral blood. The sequence was obtained from a woman aged 60-70 years with acute or convalescent COVID-19. This chain links TRBV27 with TRBJ2-2, with a tentative D call TRBD2 (7 bases). The chain's CDR3 is CASSLLGGGAGTGELFF. CDR3 nucleotide sequence: TGTGCCAGCAGTTTATTAGGAGGGGGGGCGGGCACCGGGGAGCTGTTTTTT.